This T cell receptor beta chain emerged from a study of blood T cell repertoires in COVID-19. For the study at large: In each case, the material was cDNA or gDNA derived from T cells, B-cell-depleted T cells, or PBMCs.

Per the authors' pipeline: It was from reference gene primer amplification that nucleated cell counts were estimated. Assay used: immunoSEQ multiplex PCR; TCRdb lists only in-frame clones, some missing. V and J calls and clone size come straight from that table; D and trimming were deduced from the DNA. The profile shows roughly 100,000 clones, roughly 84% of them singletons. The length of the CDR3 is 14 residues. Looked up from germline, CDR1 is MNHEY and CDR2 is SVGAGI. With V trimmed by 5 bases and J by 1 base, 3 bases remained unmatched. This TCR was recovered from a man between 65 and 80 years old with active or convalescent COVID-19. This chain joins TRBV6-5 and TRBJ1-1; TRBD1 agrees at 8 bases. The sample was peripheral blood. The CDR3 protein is CASSPGQANTEAFF. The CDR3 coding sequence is TGTGCCAGCAGTCCGGGACAGGCGAACACTGAAGCTTTCTTT.